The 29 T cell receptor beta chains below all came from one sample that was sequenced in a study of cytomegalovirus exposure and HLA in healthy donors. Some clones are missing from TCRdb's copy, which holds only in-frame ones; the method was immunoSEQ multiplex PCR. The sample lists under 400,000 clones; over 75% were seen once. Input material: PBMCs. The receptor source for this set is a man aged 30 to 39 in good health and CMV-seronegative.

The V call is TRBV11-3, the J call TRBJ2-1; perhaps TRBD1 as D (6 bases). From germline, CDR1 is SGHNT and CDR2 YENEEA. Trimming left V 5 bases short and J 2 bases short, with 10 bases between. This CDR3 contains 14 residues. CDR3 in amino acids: CASSPQGTYNEQFF. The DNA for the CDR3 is TGTGCCAGCAGCCCCCAGGGGACCTACAATGAGCAGTTCTTC.

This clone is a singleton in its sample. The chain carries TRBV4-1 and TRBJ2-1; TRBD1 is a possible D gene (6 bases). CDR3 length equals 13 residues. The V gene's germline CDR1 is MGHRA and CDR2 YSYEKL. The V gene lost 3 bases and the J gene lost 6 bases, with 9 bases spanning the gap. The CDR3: CASSQDRANEQFF. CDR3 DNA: TGCGCCAGCAGCCAGGACAGAGCCAATGAGCAGTTCTTC.

The CDR3 bases are TGTGCCAGCAGTTACTCGCTCGGAGGGCATGAAAAACTGTTTTTT. Its protein product is CASSYSLGGHEKLFF. V and J are TRBV6-5 and TRBJ1-4, with D unresolved. In germline, CDR1 is MNHEY, CDR2 SVGAGI. Deletions cut 0 bases from V and 6 bases from J, with 11 bases between. This CDR3 is built from 15 residues.

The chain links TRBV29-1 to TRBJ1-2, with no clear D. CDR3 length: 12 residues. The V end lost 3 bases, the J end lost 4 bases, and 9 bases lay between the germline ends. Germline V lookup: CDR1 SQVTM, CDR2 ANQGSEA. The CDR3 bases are TGCAGCGTTGAGTTTTGGGCCTATGGCTACACCTTC. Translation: CSVEFWAYGYTF.

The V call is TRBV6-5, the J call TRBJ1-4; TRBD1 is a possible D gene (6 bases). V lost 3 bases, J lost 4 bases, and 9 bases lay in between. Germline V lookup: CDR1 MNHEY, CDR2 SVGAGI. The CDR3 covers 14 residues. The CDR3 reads CASSYGGGNEKLFF. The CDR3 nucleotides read TGTGCCAGCAGTTATGGGGGCGGTAATGAAAAACTGTTTTTT.

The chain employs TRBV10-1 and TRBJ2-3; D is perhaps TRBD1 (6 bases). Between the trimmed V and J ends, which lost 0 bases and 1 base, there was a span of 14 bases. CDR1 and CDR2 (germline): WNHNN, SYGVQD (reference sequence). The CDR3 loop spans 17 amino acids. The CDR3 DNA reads TGCGCCAGCAGTGAGTCGTTTGGGGGCGAGGGCACAGATACGCAGTATTTT. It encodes CASSESFGGEGTDTQYF.

The CDR3 region is CASSFVSNTEAFF. The CDR3 nucleotides are TGTGCCAGCAGCTTTGTCTCGAACACTGAAGCTTTCTTT. This rearrangement joins TRBV7-9 to TRBJ1-1; D unclear. The CDR3 has 13 amino acids. V was cut by 3 bases and J by 1 base, with 6 bases left in between. Germline loops: CDR1 SEHNR, CDR2 FQNEAQ (reference sequence). The full variable domain, completed using reference TRBV7-9 and TRBJ1-1, is DTGVSQNPRHKITKRGQNVTFRCDPISEHNRLYWYRQTLGQGPEFLTYFQNEAQLEKSRLLSDRFSAERPKGSFSTLEIQRTEQGDSAMYLCASSFVSNTEAFFGQGTRLTVV.

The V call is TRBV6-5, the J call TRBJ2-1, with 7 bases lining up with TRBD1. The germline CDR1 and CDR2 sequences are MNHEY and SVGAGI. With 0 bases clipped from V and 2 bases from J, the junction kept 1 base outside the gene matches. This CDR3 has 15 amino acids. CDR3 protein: CASSYSTGTYNEQFF. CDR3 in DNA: TGTGCCAGCAGTTACTCGACAGGGACCTACAATGAGCAGTTCTTC.

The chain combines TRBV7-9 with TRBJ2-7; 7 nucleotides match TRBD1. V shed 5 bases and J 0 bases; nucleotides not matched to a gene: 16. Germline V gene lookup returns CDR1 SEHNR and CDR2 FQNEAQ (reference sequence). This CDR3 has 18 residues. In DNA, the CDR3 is TGTGCCAGCAGCCCTTTTTACCTCAGGGGGAATAGCTCCTACGAGCAGTACTTC. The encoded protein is CASSPFYLRGNSSYEQYF.

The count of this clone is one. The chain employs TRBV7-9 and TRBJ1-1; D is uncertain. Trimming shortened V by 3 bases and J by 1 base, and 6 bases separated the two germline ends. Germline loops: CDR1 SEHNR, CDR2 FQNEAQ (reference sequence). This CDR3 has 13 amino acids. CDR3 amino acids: CASSFSRNTEAFF. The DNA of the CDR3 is TGTGCCAGCAGCTTCTCCCGGAACACTGAAGCTTTCTTT.

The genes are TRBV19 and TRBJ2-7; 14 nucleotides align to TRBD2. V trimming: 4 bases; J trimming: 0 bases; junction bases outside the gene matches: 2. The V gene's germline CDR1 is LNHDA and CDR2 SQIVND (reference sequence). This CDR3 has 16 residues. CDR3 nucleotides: TGTGCCAGTAGTACAGGACTAGCGGGGGGCTCCTACGAGCAGTACTTC. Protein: CASSTGLAGGSYEQYF.

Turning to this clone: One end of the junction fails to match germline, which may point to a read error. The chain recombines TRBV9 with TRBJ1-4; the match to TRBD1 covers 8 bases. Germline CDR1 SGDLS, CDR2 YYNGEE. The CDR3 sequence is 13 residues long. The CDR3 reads CASMGQENEKLFF. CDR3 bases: TGTGCTAGCATGGGACAGGAAAACGAAAAACTGTTTTTT.

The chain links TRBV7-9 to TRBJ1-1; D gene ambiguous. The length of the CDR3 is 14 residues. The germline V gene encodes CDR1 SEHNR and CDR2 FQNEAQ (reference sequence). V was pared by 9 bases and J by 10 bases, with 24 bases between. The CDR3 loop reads CASEPAGIVLGAFF. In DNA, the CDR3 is TGTGCCAGTGAACCCGCCGGGATTGTTTTAGGAGCTTTCTTT.

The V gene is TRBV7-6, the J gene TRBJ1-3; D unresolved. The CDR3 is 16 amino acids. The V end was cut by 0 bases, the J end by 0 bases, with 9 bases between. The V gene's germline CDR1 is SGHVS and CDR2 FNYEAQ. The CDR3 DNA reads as TGTGCCAGCAGCTTAGCGTCAGGTAGCTCTGGAAACACCATATATTTT. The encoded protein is CASSLASGSSGNTIYF. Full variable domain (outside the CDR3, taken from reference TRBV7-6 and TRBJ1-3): GAGVSQSPRYKVTKRGQDVALRCDPISGHVSLYWYRQALGQGPEFLTYFNYEAQQDKSGLPNDRFSAERPEGSISTLTIQRTEQRDSAMYRCASSLASGSSGNTIYFGEGSWLTVV.

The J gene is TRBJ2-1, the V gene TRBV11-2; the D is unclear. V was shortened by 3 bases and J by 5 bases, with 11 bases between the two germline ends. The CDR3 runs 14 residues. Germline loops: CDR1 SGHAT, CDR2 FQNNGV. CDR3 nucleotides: TGTGCCAGCAGCTTGAGGATTTACAACAATGAGCAGTTCTTC. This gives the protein CASSLRIYNNEQFF.

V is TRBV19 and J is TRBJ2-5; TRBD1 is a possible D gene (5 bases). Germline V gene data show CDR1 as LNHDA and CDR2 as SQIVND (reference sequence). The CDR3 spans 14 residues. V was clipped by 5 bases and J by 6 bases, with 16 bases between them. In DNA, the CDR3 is TGTGCCAGTAGTCCGGACATCCAACAGAAGACCCAGTACTTC. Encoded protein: CASSPDIQQKTQYF.

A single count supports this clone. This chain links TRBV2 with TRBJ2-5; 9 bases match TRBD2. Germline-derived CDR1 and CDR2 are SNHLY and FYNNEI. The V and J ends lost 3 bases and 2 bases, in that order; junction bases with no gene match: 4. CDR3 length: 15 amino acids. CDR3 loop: CASSEASGAQETQYF. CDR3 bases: TGTGCCAGCAGTGAGGCTAGCGGGGCGCAAGAGACCCAGTACTTC.

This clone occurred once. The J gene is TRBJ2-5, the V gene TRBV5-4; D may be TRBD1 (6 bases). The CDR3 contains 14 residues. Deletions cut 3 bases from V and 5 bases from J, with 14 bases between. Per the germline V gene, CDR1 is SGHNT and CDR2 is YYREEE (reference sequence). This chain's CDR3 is CASSSADSEETQYF. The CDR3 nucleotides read TGTGCCAGCAGCTCCGCGGACAGCGAGGAGACCCAGTACTTC. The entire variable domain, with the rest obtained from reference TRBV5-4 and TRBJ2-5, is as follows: ETGVTQSPTHLIKTRGQQVTLRCSSQSGHNTVSWYQQALGQGPQFIFQYYREEENGRGNFPPRFSGLQFPNYSSELNVNALELDDSALYLCASSSADSEETQYFGPGTRLLVL.

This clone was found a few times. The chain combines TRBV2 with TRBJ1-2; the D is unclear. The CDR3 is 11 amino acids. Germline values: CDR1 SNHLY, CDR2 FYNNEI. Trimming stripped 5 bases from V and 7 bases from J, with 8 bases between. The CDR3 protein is CASSWTFGYTF. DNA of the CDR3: TGTGCCAGCAGTTGGACTTTTGGCTACACCTTC.

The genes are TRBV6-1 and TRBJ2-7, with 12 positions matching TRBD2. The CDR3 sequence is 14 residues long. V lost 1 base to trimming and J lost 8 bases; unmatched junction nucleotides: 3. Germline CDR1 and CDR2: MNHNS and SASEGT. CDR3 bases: TGTGCCAGCAGTGAAGACCTAGCGGGGGGGAAGCAGTACTTC. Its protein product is CASSEDLAGGKQYF.

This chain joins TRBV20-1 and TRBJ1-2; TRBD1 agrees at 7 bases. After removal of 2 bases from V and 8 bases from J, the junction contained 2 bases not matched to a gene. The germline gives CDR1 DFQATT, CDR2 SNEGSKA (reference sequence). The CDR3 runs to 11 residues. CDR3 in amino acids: CSARNRGGYTF. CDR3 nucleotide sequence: TGCAGTGCTAGAAACAGGGGCGGCTACACCTTC.

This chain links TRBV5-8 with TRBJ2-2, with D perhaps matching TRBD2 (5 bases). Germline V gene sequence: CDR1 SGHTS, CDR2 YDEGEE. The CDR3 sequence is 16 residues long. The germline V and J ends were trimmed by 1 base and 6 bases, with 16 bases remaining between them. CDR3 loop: CASSLKRARQAGELFF. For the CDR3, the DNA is TGTGCCAGCAGCTTGAAGAGGGCTCGACAAGCCGGGGAGCTGTTTTTT.

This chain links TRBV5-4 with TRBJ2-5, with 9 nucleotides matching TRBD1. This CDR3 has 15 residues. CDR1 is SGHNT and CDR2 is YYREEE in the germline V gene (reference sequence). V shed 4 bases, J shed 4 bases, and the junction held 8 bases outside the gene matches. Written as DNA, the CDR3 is TGTGCCAGCAGCAAGCCGGGACAGGGAAGAGAGACCCAGTACTTC. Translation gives CASSKPGQGRETQYF.

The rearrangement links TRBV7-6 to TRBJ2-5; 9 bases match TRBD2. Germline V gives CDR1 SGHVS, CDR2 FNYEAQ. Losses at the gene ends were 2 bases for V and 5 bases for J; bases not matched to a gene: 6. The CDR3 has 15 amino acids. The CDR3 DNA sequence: TGTGCCAGCAGCTTACCCGAGCGGGGGGTTGAGACCCAGTACTTC. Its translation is CASSLPERGVETQYF.

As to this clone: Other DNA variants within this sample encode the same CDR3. The CDR3 is CASSYRGETQYF. As DNA, the CDR3 is TGTGCCAGCAGTTACCGAGGAGAGACCCAGTACTTC. The chain has TRBV6-5 and TRBJ2-5; D uncertain. There are 12 residues in the CDR3. Trimming shortened V by 2 bases and J by 4 bases, and 5 bases separated the two germline ends. From germline, CDR1 is MNHEY and CDR2 SVGAGI.

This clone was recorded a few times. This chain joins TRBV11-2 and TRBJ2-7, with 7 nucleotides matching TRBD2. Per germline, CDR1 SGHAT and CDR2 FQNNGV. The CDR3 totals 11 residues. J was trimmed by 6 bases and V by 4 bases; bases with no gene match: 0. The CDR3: CASSWTSEQYF. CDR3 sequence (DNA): TGTGCCAGCAGCTGGACTAGCGAGCAGTACTTC.

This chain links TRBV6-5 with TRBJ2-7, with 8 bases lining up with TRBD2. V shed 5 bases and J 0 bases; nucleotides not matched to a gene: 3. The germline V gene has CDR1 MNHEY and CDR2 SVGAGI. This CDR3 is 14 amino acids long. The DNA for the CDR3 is TGTGCCAGCAGTCTGACTAGCGACTCCTACGAGCAGTACTTC. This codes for CASSLTSDSYEQYF.

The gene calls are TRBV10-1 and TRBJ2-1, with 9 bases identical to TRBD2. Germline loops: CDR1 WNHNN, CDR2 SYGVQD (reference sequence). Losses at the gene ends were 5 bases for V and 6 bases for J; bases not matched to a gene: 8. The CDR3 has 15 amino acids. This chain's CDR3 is CASSPRGGGANEQFF. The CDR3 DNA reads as TGCGCCAGCAGTCCCAGGGGCGGGGGGGCCAATGAGCAGTTCTTC.

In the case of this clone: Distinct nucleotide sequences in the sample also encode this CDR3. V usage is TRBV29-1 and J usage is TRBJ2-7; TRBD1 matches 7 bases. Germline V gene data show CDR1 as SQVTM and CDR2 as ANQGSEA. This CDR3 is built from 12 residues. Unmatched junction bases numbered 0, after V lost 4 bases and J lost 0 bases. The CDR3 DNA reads TGCAGCGTTGGGGACAGCTCCTACGAGCAGTACTTC. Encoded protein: CSVGDSSYEQYF.